This record looks at one TCR beta chain sequence and its context. Alongside a J-beta primer mix, a sample-barcoded 5' primer served in a second PCR lasting roughly 6 to 11 cycles. TCRdb reprocessed the 5' RACE reads with MiXCR, giving one entry per CDR3 protein. The data contain some 800,000 distinct CDR3 sequences, more than 40% of them seen just once; the ten biggest clones take up roughly 18%. V lost 7 bases to trimming and J lost 1 base, with 13 bases between them. The CDR3 sequence is 14 residues long. The data originate from a study of blood T cells in healthy people across ages. The sequenced material came from blood. V and J are TRBV12-3 or TRBV12-4 and TRBJ1-1; D perhaps matches TRBD1 (6 bases). The TCR sequence derives from a man aged 55-75 years in good health. This CDR3 is CASISDRQNTEAFF. The CDR3 nucleotides read TGTGCCAGCATTTCAGACAGGCAGAACACTGAAGCTTTCTTT.